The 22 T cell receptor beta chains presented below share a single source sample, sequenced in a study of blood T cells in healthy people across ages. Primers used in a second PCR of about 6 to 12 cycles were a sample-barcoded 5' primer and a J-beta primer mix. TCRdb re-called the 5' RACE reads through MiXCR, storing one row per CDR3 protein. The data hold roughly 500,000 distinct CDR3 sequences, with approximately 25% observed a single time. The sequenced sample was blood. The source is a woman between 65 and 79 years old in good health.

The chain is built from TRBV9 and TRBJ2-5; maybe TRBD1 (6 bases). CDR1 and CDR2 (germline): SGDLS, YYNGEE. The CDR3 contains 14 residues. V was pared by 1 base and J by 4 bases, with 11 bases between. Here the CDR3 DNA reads TGTGCCAGCAGCGTACAGGGGTTCGGAGAGACCCAGTACTTC. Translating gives CASSVQGFGETQYF.

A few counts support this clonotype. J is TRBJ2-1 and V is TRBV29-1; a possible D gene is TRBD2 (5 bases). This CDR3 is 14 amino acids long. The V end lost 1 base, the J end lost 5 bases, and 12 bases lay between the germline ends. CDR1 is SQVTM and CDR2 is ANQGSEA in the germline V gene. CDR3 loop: CSVEGGSNNNEQFF. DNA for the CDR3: TGCAGCGTTGAAGGAGGGAGCAATAACAATGAGCAGTTCTTC.

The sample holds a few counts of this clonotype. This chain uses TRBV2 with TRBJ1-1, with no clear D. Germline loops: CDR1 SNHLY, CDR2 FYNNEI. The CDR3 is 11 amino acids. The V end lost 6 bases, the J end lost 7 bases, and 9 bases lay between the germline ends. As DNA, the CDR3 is TGTGCCAGCAGGGGTGGATTTGAAGCTTTCTTT. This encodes CASRGGFEAFF.

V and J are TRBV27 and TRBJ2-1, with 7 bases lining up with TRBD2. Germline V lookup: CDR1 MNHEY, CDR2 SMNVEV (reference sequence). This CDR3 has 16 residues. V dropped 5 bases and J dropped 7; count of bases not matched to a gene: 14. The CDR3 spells CASSPNPRGGLNEQFF. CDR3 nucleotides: TGTGCCAGCAGTCCCAATCCCCGCGGGGGTTTAAATGAGCAGTTCTTC.

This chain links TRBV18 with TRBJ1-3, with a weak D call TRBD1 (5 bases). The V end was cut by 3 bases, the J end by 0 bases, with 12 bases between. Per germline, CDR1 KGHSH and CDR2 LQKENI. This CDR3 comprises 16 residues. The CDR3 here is CASSPGTGHSGNTIYF. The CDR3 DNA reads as TGTGCCAGCTCACCGGGAACCGGACACTCTGGAAACACCATATATTTT.

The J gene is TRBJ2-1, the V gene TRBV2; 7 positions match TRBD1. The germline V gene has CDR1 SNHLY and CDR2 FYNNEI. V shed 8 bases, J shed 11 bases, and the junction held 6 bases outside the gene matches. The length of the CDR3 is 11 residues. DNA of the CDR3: TGTGCCAGCTCACCGGGACAGAAGCAGTTCTTC. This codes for CASSPGQKQFF.

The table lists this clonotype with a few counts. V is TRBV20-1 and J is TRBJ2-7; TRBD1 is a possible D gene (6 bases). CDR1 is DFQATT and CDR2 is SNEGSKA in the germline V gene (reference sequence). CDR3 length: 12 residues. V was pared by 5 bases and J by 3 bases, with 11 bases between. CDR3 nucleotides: TGCAGTGCTTCCCTGACAGGCTACGAGCAGTACTTC. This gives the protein CSASLTGYEQYF.

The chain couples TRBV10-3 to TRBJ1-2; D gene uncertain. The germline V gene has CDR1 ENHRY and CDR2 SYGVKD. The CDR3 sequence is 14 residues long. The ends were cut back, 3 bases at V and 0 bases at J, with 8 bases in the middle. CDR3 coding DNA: TGTGCCATCAGTGATCAAAGGGCTAACTATGGCTACACCTTC. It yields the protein CAISDQRANYGYTF.

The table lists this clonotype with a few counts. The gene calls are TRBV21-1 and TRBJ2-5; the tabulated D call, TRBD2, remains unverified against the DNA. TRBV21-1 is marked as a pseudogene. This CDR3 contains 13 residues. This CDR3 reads CATGTSGRETQYF. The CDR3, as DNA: TGTGCCACCGGGACTAGCGGCAGAGAGACCCAGTACTTC.

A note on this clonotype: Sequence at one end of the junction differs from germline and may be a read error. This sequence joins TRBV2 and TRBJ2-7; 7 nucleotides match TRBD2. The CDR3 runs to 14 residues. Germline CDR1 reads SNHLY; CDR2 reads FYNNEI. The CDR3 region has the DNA TGTGCCAGCAGTGGGCAGGGCGGGGACTACGAGCTGTACTTC. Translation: CASSGQGGDYELYF.

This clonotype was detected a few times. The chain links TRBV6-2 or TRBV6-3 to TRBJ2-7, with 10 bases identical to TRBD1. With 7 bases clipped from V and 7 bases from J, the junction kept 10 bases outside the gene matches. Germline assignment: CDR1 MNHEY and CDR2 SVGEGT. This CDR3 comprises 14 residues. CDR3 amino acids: CASMKGQGTLEQYF. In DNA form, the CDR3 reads TGTGCCAGCATGAAGGGACAGGGGACGCTTGAGCAGTACTTC.

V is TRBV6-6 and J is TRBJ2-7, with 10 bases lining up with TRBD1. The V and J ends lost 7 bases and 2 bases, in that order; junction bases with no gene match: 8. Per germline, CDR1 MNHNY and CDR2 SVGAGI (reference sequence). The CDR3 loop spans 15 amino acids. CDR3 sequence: CASKLGTGVPYEQYF. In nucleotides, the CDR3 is TGTGCCAGCAAGCTCGGGACAGGGGTCCCCTACGAGCAGTACTTC.

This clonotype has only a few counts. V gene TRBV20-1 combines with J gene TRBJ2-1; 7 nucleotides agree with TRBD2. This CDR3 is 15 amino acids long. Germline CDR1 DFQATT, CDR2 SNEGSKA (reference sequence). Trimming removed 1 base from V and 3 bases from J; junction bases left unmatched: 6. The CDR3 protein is CSARGQRGIYNEQFF. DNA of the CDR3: TGCAGTGCTAGAGGCCAGCGGGGAATCTACAATGAGCAGTTCTTC.

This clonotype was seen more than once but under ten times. The CDR3 loop is CASSSGQGSFNSPLHF. The CDR3 DNA sequence: TGTGCCAGCAGCTCGGGACAGGGGAGCTTTAATTCACCCCTCCACTTT. This sequence joins TRBV12-3 or TRBV12-4 and TRBJ1-6; 10 bases line up with TRBD1. With 6 bases clipped from V and 6 bases from J, the junction kept 8 bases outside the gene matches. This CDR3 spans 16 amino acids.

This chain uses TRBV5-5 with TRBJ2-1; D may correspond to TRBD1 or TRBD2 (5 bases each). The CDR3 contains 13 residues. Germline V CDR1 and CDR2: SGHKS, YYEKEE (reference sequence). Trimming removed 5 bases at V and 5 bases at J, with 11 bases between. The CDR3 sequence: CASRRDPNNEQFF. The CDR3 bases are TGTGCCAGCAGACGGGACCCCAACAATGAGCAGTTCTTC.

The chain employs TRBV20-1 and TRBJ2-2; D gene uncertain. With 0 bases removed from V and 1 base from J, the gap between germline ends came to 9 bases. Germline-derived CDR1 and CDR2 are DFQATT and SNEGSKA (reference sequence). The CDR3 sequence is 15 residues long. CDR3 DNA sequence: TGCAGTGCTAGAGATAGGGTCCGGAACACCGGGGAGCTGTTTTTT. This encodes CSARDRVRNTGELFF.

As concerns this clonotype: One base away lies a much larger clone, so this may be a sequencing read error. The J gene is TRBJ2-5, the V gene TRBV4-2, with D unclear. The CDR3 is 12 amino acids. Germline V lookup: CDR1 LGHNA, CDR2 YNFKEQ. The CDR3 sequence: CASCQDLETQYF. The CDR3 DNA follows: TGTGCCAGCTGCCAAGATCTGGAGACCCAGTACTTC.

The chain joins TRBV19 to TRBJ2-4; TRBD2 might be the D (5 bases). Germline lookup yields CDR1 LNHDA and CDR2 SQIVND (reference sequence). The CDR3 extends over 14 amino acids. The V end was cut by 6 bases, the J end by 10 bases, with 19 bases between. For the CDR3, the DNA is TGTGCCAGTAGCCCCATGACTACTCAATTTATTCAGTACTTC. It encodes CASSPMTTQFIQYF. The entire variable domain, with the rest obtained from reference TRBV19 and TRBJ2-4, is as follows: DGGITQSPKYLFRKEGQNVTLSCEQNLNHDAMYWYRQDPGQGLRLIYYSQIVNDFQKGDIAEGYSVSREKKESFPLTVTSAQKNPTAFYLCASSPMTTQFIQYFGAGTRLSVL.

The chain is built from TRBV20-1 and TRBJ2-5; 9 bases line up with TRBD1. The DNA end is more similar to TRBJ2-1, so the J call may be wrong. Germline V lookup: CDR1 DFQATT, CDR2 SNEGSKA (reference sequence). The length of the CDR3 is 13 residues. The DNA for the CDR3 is TGCAGTGCTCCCGGGACAGGGCTCTATGAGCAGTTCTTC. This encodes CSAPGTGLYEQFF.

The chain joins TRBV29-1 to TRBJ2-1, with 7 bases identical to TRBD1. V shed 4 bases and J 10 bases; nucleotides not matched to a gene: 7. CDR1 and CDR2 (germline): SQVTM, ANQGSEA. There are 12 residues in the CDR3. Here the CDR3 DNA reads TGCAGCGTTGGTAGGGGGCGCGGCGAGCAGTTCTTC. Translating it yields CSVGRGRGEQFF.

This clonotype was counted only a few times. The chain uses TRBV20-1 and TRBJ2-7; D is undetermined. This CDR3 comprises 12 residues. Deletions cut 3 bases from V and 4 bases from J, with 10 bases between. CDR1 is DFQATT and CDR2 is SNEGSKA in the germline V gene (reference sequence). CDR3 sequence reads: CSASDVRYEQYF. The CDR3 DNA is TGCAGTGCTAGTGACGTTCGATACGAGCAGTACTTC.

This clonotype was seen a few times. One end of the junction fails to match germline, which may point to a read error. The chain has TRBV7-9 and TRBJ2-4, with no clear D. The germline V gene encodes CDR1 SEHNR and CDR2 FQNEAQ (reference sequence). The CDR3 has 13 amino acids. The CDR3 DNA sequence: TGTGCCAGCAGCGAAAATCGGGTCGCCATTCAGTGCTTC. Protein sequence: CASSENRVAIQCF.